The 11 T cell receptor beta chains listed next were all sequenced from one sample in a study of cytomegalovirus exposure and HLA in healthy donors. Primers included in the PCR were 60 Vbeta and 13 Jbeta primers. TCRdb keeps only in-frame clones here, not all; method: immunoSEQ multiplex PCR. The sample contains some 130,000 clones, 66% of which appear only once. The specimen was PBMCs. The source of these receptors is a human donor in good health.

The chain uses TRBV2 and TRBJ2-1; 7 bases map to TRBD2. J was trimmed by 5 bases and V by 7 bases; bases with no gene match: 14. Germline V lookup: CDR1 SNHLY, CDR2 FYNNEI. The length of the CDR3 is 16 residues. CDR3 DNA: TGTGCCAGCAAATGGTCTGGCGGGAGCCAAAACAATGAGCAGTTCTTC. The encoded protein is CASKWSGGSQNNEQFF.

The rearrangement links TRBV5-6 to TRBJ2-7, with TRBD2 matching 9 bases. The CDR3 covers 16 residues. Unmatched junction bases numbered 9, after V lost 1 base and J lost 4 bases. Germline V lookup: CDR1 SGHDT, CDR2 YYEEEE. The CDR3 region has the DNA TGTGCCAGCAGCTTGCTCCTGGCTGCGGGAGGGTACGAGCAGTACTTC. Its translation is CASSLLLAAGGYEQYF.

The V call is TRBV18, the J call TRBJ2-5, with 7 bases lining up with TRBD2. Per germline, CDR1 KGHSH and CDR2 LQKENI. This CDR3 contains 13 residues. After removal of 5 bases from V and 5 bases from J, the junction contained 5 bases not matched to a gene. CDR3 in DNA: TGTGCCAGCTCATCAGACGGGGGGGAGACCCAGTACTTC. It specifies CASSSDGGETQYF. Combining the CDR3 with reference TRBV18 and TRBJ2-5 gives the whole variable domain NAGVMQNPRHLVRRRGQEARLRCSPMKGHSHVYWYRQLPEEGLKFMVYLQKENIIDESGMPKERFSAEFPKEGPSILRIQQVVRGDSAAYFCASSSDGGETQYFGPGTRLLVL.

The chain joins TRBV10-3 to TRBJ1-5; TRBD1 is a possible D gene (6 bases). Germline-derived CDR1 and CDR2 are ENHRY and SYGVKD. This CDR3 comprises 14 residues. V lost 6 bases, J lost 1 base, and 10 bases lay in between. CDR3 nucleotides: TGTGCCATCAGGGGGACACCCAGCAATCAGCCCCAGCATTTT. Translation: CAIRGTPSNQPQHF.

This chain links TRBV11-2 with TRBJ2-1, with 7 nucleotides matching TRBD1. Germline CDR1 and CDR2: SGHAT and FQNNGV. V dropped 2 bases and J dropped 6; count of bases not matched to a gene: 7. The CDR3 has 15 amino acids. As DNA, the CDR3 is TGTGCCAGCAGCTTAATGCAGGGGGAAGGCAATGAGCAGTTCTTC. Translating it yields CASSLMQGEGNEQFF.

The V call is TRBV6-6, the J call TRBJ2-7; 7 nucleotides align to TRBD1. This CDR3 spans 15 amino acids. The germline CDR1 and CDR2 sequences are MNHNY and SVGAGI (reference sequence). With V trimmed by 0 bases and J by 5 bases, 7 bases remained unmatched. CDR3 in amino acids: CASSYSDDREDEQYF. CDR3 DNA sequence: TGTGCCAGCAGTTACTCAGATGACAGGGAAGACGAGCAGTACTTC.

Here the CDR3 reads CASSHPGLANEQYF. CDR3 sequence (DNA): TGTGCCAGCAGCCATCCGGGACTAGCGAACGAGCAGTACTTC. The chain links TRBV5-4 to TRBJ2-7, with 10 bases that match TRBD2. Trimming removed 4 bases from V and 5 bases from J; junction bases left unmatched: 6. This CDR3 is 14 amino acids long. Germline CDR1 is SGHNT and CDR2 is YYREEE (reference sequence).

The V and J genes are TRBV19 and TRBJ2-3; tentatively, D is TRBD2 (6 bases). With 4 bases removed from V and 0 bases from J, the gap between germline ends came to 8 bases. CDR3 size: 14 residues. The V gene's germline CDR1 is LNHDA and CDR2 SQIVND (reference sequence). The CDR3 loop reads CASSNSGSTDTQYF. CDR3 nucleotide sequence: TGTGCCAGTAGTAATAGCGGTAGCACAGATACGCAGTATTTT.

This chain connects TRBV28 to TRBJ1-2, with 8 bases fitting TRBD1. Germline-derived CDR1 and CDR2 are MDHEN and SYDVKM. The CDR3 totals 14 residues. The V and J ends lost 7 bases and 4 bases, in that order; junction bases with no gene match: 8. For the CDR3, the DNA is TGTGCCAGCATAGACAGGGGTCAGATCTATGGCTACACCTTC. Protein: CASIDRGQIYGYTF.

The chain employs TRBV15 and TRBJ2-4, with 7 nucleotides matching TRBD1. Germline V gene sequence: CDR1 LNHNV, CDR2 YYDKDF (reference sequence). The junction had 4 bases not matched to a gene; V was cut back by 1 base and J by 7 bases. CDR3 length: 14 amino acids. The CDR3 loop reads CATSRVGGINIQYF. The CDR3, as DNA: TGTGCCACCAGCAGAGTAGGGGGCATCAACATTCAGTACTTC.

V is TRBV7-2 and J is TRBJ2-7; 10 nucleotides align to TRBD2. This CDR3 contains 14 residues. Germline CDR1 SGHTA, CDR2 FQGNSA. The V gene end was trimmed by 2 bases and the J gene end by 6 bases; junction bases not matched to a gene: 4. The CDR3 is CASSLRLAGVEQYF. CDR3 sequence (DNA): TGTGCCAGCAGCTTACGTCTAGCGGGAGTCGAGCAGTACTTC.